The T cell receptor beta chain described here comes from a study of shared clonotypes between healthy human individuals. Study outcomes and limitations: Non-shared clonotypes displayed generation probabilities falling below those of clonotypes present in all four donors.

Using immunoSEQ multiplex PCR, the repertoire was profiled, and TCRdb retains in-frame clones only, with some absent. The top ten hold 24% of the sample, which has approximately 740,000 clones, 85% to 95% seen once. Note on this clone: What it recognizes is unknown.

CD45RO-negative, CCR7-selected cells formed the naive CD8 fraction, which excluded terminally differentiated effector memory CD45RA+ cells. Trimming took off 5 bases at V and 12 bases at J, with 23 bases between the two ends. Germline V gene lookup returns CDR1 SEHNR and CDR2 FQNEAQ (reference sequence). There are 14 residues in the CDR3. Sequencing input: naive CD8+ T cells sorted from blood. This clonotype was sampled from a man aged 30 to 45 in good health. The chain recombines TRBV7-9 with TRBJ2-7; D not certain. CDR3 nucleotides: TGTGCCAGCAGCAAAAGTTACGGCCCGAACGTTCTGTACTTC. Residues: CASSKSYGPNVLYF.